This T cell receptor (beta chain) derives from a study of blood T cell repertoires in COVID-19. As for the study in general: The origin of the acute and convalescent COVID-19 samples was the United States, Italy and Spain.

Assay: immunoSEQ multiplex PCR; the TCRdb copy retains only in-frame clones and omits some. The table has some 110,000 clones, about 80% seen once. Germline V gene lookup returns CDR1 LNHNV and CDR2 YYDKDF (reference sequence). The V and J ends lost 5 bases and 2 bases respectively, with 10 bases between them. CDR3 length: 14 residues. The J gene is TRBJ1-3, the V gene TRBV15; D is possibly TRBD1 (6 bases). The source material was peripheral blood. The TCR comes from a woman older than 75 with active or convalescent COVID-19. Here the CDR3 reads CATSLRQAGNTIYF. As DNA, the CDR3 is TGTGCCACCAGCCTTAGACAGGCTGGAAACACCATATATTTT.